The following is a T cell receptor beta chain sequence with its context. Its antigen is undetermined. Controls came from buffy coats of healthy blood donors. This entry comes from a study of STAT5B mutations in CD4+ large granular lymphocyte leukemia. Study findings and constraints: About 24% of private leukemic clonotypes occurred rarely in other patients' non-leukemic repertoires.

The germline gives CDR1 SGHRS, CDR2 YFSETQ. The CDR3 spans 15 residues. Trimming took 0 bases from V and 6 from J, leaving 12 bases between them. The assay was run at survey level. Per the original data handling: Productive clonotypes were detectable down to 2.59 x 10-5 frequency. The protocol was immunoSEQ multiplex PCR, while the TCRdb copy is restricted to in-frame clones and leaves out a portion. V and J calls plus clone size are reproduced from that table; the DNA served to infer D and trimming. The sample includes approximately 30,000 clones, 85% to 90% of them seen just once. The TCR sequence derives from a human donor in good health. This chain connects TRBV5-1 to TRBJ2-2; possibly TRBD1 or TRBD2 for D (5 bases each). The sample comprised CD4+ T cells from blood buffy coats. CDR3 sequence: CASSLGGFGAGELFF. CDR3 coding DNA: TGCGCCAGCAGCTTGGGGGGGTTTGGCGCCGGGGAGCTGTTTTTT. The whole variable domain, filled in from reference TRBV5-1 and TRBJ2-2, reads KAGVTQTPRYLIKTRGQQVTLSCSPISGHRSVSWYQQTPGQGLQFLFEYFSETQRNKGNFPGRFSGRQFSNSRSEMNVSTLELGDSALYLCASSLGGFGAGELFFGEGSRLTVL.